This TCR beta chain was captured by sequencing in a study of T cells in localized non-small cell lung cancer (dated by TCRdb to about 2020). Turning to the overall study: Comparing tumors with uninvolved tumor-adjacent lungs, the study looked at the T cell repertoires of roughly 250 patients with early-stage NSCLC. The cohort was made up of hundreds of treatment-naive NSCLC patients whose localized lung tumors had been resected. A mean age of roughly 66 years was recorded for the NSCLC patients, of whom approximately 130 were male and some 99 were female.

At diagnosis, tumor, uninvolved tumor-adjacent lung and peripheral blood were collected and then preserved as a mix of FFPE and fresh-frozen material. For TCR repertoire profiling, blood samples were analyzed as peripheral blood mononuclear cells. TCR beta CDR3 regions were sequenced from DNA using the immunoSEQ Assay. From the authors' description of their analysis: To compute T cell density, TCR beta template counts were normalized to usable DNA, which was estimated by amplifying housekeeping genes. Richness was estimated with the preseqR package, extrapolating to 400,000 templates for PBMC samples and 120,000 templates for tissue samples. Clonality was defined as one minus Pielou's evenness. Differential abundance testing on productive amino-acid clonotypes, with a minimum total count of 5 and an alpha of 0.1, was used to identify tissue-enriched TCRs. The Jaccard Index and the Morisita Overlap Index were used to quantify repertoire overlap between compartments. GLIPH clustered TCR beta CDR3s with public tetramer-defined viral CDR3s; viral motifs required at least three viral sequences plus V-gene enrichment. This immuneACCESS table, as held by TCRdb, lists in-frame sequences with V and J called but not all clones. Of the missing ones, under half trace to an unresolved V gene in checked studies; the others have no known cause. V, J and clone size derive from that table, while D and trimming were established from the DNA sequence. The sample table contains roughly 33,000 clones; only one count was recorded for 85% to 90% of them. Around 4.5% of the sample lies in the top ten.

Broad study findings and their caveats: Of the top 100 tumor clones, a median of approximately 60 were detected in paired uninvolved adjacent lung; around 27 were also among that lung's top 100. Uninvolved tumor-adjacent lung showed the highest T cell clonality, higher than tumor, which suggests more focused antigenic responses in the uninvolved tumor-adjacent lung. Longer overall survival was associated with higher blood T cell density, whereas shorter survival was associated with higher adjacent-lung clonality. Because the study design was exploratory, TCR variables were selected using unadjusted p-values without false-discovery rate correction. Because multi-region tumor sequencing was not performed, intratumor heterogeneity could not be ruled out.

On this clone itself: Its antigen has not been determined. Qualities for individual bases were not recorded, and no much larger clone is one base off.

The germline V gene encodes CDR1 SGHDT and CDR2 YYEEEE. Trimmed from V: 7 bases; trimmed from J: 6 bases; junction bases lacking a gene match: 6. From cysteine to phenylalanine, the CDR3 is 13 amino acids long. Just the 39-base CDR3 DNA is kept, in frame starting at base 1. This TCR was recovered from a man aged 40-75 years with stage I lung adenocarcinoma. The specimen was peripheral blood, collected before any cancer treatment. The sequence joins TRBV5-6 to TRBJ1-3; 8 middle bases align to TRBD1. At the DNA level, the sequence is TGTGCCAGCGTACGACAGGGGCTAAACACCATATATTTT. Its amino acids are CASVRQGLNTIYF.